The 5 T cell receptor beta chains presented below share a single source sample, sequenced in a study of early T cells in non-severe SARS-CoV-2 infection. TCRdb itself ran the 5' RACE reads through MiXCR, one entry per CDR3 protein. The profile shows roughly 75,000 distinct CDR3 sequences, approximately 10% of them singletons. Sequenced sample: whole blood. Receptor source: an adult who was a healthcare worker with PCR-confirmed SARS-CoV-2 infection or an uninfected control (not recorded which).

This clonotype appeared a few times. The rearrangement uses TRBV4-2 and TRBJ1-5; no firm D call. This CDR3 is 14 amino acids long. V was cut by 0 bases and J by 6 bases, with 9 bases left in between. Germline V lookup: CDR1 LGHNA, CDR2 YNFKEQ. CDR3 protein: CASSQDNIGQPQHF. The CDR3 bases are TGTGCCAGCAGCCAAGATAATATAGGTCAGCCCCAGCATTTT.

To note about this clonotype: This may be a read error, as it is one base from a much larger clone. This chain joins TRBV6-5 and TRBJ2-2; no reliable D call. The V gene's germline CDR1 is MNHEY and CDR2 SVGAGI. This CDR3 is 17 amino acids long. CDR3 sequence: CANSYSSRLTHTGELFF. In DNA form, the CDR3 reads TGTGCCAACAGTTACTCGAGCCGGCTAACCCACACCGGGGAGCTGTTTTTT.

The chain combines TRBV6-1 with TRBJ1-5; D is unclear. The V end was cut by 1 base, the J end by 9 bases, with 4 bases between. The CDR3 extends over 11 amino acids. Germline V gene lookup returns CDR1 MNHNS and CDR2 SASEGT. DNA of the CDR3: TGTGCCAGCAGTGAAGAGGGGCCCCAGCATTTT. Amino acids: CASSEEGPQHF.

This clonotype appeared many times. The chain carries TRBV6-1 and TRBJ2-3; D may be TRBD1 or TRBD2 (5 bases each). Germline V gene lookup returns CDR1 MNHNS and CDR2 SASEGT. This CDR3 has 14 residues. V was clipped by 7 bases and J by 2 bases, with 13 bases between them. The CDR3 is CASTSGSLTDTQYF. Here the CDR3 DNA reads TGTGCCAGCACCTCAGGGAGCCTCACAGATACGCAGTATTTT.

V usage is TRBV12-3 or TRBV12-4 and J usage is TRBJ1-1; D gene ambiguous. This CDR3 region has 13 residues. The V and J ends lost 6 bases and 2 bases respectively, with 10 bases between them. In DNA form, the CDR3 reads TGTGCCAGCAGGCGTGGGGTAAACACTGAAGCTTTCTTT. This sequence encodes CASRRGVNTEAFF.